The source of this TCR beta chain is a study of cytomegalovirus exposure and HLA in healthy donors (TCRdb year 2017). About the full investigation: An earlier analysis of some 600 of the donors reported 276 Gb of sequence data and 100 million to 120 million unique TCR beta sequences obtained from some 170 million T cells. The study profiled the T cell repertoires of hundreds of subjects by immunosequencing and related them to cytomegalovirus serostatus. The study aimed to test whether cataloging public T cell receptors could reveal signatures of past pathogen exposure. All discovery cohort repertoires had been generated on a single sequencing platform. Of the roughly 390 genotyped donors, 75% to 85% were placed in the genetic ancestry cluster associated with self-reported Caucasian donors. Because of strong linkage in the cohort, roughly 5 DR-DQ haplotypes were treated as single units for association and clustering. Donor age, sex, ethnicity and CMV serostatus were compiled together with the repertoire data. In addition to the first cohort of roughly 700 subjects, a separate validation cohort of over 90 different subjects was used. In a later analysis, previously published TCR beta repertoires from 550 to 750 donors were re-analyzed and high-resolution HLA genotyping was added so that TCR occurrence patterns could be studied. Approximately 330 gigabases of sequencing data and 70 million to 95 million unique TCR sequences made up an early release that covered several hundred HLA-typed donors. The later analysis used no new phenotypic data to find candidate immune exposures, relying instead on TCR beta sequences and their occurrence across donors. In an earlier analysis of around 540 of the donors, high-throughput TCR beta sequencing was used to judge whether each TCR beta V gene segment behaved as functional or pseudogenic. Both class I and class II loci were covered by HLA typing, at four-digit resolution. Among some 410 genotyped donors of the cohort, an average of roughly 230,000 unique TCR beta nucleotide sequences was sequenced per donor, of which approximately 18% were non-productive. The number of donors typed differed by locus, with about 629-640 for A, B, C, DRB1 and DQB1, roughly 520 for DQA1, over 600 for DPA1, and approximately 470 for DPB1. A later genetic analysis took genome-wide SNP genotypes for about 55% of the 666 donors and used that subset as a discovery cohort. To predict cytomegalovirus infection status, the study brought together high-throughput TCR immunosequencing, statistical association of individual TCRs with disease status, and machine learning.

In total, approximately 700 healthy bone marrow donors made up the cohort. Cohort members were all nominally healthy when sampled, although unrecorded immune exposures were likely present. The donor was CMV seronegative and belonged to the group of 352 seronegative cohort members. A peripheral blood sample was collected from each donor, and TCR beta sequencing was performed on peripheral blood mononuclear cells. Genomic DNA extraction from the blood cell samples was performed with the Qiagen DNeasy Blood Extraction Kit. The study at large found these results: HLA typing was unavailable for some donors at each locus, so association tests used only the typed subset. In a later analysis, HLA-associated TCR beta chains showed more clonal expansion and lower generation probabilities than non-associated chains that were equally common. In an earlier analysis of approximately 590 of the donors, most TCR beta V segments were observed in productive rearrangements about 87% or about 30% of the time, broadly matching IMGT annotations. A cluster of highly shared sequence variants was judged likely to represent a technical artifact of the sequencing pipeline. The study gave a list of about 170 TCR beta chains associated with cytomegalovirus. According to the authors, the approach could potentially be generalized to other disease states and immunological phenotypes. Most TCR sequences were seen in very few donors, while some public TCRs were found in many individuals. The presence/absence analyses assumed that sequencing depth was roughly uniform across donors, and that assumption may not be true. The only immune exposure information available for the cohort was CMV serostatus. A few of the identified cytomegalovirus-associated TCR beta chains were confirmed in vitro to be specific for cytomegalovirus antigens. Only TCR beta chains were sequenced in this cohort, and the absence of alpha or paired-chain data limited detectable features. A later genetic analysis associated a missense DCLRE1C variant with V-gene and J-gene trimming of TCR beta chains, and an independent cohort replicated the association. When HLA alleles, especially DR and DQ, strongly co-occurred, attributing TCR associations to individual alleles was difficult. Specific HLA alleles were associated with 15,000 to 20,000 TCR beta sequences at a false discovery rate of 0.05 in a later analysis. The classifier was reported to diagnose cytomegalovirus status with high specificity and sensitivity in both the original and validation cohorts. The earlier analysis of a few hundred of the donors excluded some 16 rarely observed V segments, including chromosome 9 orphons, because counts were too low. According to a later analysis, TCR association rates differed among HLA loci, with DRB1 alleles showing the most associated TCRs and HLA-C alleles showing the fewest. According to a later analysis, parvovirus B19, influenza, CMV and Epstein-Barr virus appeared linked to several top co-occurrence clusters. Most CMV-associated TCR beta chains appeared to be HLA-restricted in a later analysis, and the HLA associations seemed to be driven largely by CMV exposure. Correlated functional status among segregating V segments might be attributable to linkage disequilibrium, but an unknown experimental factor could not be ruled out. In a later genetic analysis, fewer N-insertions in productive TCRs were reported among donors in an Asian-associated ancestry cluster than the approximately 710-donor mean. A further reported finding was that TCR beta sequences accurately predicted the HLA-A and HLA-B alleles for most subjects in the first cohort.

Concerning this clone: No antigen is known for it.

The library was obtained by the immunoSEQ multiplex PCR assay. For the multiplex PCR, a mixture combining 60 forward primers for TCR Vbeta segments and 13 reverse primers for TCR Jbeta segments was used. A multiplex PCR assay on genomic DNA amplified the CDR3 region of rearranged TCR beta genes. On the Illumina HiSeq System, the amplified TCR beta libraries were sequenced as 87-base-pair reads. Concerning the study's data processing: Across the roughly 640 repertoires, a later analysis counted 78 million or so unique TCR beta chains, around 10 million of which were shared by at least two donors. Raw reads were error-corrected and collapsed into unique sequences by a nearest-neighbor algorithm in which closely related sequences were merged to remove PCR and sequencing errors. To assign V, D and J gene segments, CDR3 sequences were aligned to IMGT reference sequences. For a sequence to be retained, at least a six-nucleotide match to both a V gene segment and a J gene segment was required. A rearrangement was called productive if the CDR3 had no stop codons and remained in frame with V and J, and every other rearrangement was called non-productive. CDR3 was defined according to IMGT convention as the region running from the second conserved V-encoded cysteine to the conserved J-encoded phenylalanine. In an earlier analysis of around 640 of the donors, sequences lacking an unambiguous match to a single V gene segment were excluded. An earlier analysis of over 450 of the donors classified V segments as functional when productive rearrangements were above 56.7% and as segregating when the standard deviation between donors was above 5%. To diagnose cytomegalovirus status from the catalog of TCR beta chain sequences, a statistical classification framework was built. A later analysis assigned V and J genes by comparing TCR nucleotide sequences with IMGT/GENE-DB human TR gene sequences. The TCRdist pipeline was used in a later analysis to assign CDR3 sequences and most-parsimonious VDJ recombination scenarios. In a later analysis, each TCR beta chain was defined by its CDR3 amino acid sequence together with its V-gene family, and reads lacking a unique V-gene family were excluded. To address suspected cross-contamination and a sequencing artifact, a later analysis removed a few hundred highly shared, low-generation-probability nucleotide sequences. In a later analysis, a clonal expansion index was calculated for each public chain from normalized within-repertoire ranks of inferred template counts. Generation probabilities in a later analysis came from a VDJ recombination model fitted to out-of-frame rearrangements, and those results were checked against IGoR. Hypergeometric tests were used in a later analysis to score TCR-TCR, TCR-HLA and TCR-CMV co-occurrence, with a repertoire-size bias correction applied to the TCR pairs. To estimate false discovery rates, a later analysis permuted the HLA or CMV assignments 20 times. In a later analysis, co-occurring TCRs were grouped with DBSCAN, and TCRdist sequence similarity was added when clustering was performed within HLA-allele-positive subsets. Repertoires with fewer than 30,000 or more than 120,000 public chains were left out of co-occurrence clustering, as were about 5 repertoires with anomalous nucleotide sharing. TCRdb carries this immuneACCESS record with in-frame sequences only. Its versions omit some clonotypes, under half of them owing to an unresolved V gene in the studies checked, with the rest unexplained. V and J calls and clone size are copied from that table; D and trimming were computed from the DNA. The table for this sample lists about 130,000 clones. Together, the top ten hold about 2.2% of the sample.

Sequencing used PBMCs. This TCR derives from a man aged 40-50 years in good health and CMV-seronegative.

Here the CDR3 is given as CASRIQGTTDTQYF. The nucleotide sequence is given as TGTGCCAGCAGGATACAGGGTACCACAGATACGCAGTATTTT. The chain uses TRBV6-1 and TRBJ2-3; the D gene is perhaps TRBD1, on 6 matching bases. From cysteine to phenylalanine, the CDR3 is 14 amino acids long. The sequence is cut down to CDR3 DNA, 42 bases in frame from base 1. CDR1 and CDR2 were assigned from the germline V gene as MNHNS and SASEGT. V loses 6 bases of germline sequence and J loses 2 bases, and the interval between the two ends is 12 bases.